This TCR beta chain appears in the sequencing data of a study of memory CD4+ T cells and cytomegalovirus serostatus. Study-level points and caveats: Each of approximately 61 CMV-associated TCRbeta sequences occurred in one to five individuals. The CMV-associated TCR signature appears largely within the CD4+ memory repertoire. Median bootstrapped AUC for CMV status was roughly 0.95 originally, approximately 0.91 US-trained.

In the study's own analysis: Out-of-frame sequences were removed, leaving about 2.2 million distinct TCRbeta sequences. This table comes from immunoSEQ multiplex PCR, and its TCRdb copy is limited to in-frame clones, with some not included. The V and J calls and the clone size are those of that table, but D and trimming were determined from the DNA. This table has about 56,000 clones, about four fifths appearing once. This CDR3 comprises 12 residues. V lost 2 bases, J lost 7 bases, and 9 bases lay in between. Germline V gene lookup returns CDR1 MDHEN and CDR2 SYDVKM. The sort gate was single viable CD3+CD4+CD8-CD45RO+ cells for memory CD4+ T cells. A word on this clone: Its target is not known.

Material for sequencing was memory CD4+ T cells from blood. The TCR sequence derives from an adult in good health and CMV-seronegative. J is TRBJ2-7 and V is TRBV28; D remains ambiguous. The CDR3 reads CASSLAEWEQYF. The DNA of the CDR3 is TGTGCCAGCAGTTTAGCCGAGTGGGAGCAGTACTTC.